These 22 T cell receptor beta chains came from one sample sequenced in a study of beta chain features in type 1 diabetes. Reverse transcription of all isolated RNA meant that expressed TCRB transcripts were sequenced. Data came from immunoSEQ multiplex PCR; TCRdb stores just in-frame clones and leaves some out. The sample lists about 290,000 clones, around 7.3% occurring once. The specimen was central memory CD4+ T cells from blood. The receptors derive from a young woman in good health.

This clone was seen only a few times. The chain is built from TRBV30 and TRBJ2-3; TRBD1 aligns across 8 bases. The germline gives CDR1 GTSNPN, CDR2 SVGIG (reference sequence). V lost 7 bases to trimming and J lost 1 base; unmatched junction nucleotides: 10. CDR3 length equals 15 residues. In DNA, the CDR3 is TGTGCCTCCCACAGGGTGGGACAGGGCACAGATACGCAGTATTTT. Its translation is CASHRVGQGTDTQYF.

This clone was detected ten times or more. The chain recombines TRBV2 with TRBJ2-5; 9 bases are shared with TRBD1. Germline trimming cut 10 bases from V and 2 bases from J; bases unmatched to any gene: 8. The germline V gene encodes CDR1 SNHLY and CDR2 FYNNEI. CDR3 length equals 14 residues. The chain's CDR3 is CATQSGTGQETQYF. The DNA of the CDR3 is TGTGCCACCCAATCCGGGACAGGGCAAGAGACCCAGTACTTC.

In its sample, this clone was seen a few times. CDR3 residues: CASSLSGSVDTQYF. The CDR3 DNA reads as TGCGCCAGCAGCTTGTCAGGGTCAGTAGATACGCAGTATTTT. The chain carries TRBV5-1 and TRBJ2-3; tentative D call: TRBD1 (5 bases). Germline CDR1 reads SGHRS; CDR2 reads YFSETQ. V was clipped by 1 base and J by 5 bases, with 11 bases between them. This CDR3 has 14 residues.

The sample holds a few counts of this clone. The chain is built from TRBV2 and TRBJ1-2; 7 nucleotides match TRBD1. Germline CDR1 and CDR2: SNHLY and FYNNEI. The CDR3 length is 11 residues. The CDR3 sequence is CADRENYGYTF. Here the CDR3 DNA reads TGTGCTGACAGGGAGAACTATGGCTACACCTTC.

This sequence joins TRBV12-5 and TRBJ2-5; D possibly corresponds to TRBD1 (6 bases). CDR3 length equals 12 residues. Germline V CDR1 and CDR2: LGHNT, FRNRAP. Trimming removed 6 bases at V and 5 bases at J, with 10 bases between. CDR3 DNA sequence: TGTGCTAGTGGCGACAGGAGGGAGACCCAGTACTTC. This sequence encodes CASGDRRETQYF.

In nucleotides, the CDR3 is TGTGCCAGTACTCAGACCCAAGTGCCCCAGTACTTC. Encoded protein: CASTQTQVPQYF. The V gene is TRBV2, the J gene TRBJ2-5; no firm D call. The CDR3 totals 12 residues. V lost 9 bases, J lost 9 bases, and 17 bases lay in between. Germline V gene sequence: CDR1 SNHLY, CDR2 FYNNEI.

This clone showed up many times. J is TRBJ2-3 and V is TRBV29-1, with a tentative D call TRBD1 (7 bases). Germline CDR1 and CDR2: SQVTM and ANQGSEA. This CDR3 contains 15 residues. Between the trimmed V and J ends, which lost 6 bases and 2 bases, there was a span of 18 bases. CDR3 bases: TGCAGCGTCGTTGGGGCAGGGGGGTCCACAGATACGCAGTATTTT. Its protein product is CSVVGAGGSTDTQYF.

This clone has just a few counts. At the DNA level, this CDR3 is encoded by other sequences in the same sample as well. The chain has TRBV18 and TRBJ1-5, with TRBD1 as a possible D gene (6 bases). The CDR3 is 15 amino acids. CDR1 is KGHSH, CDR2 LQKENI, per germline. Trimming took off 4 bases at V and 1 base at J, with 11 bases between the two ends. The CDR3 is CASSRTGSSNQPQHF. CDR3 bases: TGTGCCAGCTCACGCACAGGGTCGAGCAATCAGCCCCAGCATTTT.

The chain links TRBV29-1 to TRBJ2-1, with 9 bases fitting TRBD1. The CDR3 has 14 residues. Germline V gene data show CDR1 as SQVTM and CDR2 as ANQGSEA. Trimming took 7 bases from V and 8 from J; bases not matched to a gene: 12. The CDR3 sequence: CSADDRGLGYEQFF. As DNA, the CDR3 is TGCAGCGCAGATGACAGGGGGTTGGGCTATGAGCAGTTCTTC.

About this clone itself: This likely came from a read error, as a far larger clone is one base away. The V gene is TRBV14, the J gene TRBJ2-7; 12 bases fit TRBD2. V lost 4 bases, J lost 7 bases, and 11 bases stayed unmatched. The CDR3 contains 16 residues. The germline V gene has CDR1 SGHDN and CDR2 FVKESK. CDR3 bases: TGTGCCAGCAGCCTCGCTAGCGGGAGGGGATACAATGAGCAGTACTTC. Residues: CASSLASGRGYNEQYF.

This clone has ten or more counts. CDR3 region: CASSLRTPGDGYTF. The CDR3 coding sequence is TGCGCCAGCAGCTTGAGGACACCCGGGGATGGCTACACCTTC. This sequence joins TRBV5-1 and TRBJ1-2, with D possibly matching TRBD1 (5 bases). Germline values: CDR1 SGHRS, CDR2 YFSETQ. The CDR3 is 14 residues long. With 1 base removed from V and 6 bases from J, the gap between germline ends came to 13 bases.

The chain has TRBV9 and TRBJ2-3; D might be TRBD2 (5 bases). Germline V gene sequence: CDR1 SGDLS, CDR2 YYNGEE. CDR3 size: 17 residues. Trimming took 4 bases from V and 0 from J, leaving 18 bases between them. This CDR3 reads CASSLQEGSYSTDTQYF. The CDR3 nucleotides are TGTGCCAGCAGCCTTCAGGAAGGGAGCTATAGCACAGATACGCAGTATTTT.

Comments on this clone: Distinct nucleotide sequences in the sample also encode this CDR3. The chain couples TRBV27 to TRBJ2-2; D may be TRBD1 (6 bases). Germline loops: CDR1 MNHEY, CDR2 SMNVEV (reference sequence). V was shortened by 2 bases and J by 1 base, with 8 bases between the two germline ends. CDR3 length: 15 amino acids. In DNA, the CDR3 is TGTGCCAGCAGTTTAGCAGGGGTGAACACCGGGGAGCTGTTTTTT. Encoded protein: CASSLAGVNTGELFF.

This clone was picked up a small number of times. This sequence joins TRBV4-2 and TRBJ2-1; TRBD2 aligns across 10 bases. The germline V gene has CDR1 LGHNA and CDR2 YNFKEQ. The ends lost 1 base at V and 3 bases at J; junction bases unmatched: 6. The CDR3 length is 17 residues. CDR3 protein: CASSQAPSSGGYNEQFF. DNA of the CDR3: TGTGCCAGCAGCCAAGCCCCCTCTAGCGGGGGCTACAATGAGCAGTTCTTC.

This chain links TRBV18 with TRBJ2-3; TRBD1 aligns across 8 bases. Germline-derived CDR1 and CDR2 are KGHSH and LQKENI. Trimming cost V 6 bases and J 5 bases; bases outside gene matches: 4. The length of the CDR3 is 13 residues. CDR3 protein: CASSLGQEDTQYF. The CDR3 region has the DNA TGTGCCAGCTCGCTGGGACAGGAAGATACGCAGTATTTT.

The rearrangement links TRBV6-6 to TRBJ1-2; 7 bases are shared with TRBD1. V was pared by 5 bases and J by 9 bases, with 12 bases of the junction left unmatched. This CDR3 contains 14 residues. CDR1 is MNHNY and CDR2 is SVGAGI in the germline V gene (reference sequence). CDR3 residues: CASSQRDSLSSYTF. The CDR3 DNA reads TGTGCCAGCAGTCAGCGGGACAGCCTCTCGAGCTACACCTTC.

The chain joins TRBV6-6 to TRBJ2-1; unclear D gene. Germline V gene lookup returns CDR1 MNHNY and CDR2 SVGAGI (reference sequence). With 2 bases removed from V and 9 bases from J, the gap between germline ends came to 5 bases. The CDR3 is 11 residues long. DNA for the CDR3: TGTGCCAGCAGTTACAGGAGTGAGCAGTTCTTC. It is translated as CASSYRSEQFF.

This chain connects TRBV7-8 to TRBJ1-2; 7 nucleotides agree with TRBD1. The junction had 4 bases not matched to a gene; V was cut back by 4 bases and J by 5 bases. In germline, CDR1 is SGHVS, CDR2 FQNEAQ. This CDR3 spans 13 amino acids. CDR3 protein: CASSSRQGYGYTF. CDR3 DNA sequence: TGTGCCAGCAGCTCACGACAGGGTTATGGCTACACCTTC.

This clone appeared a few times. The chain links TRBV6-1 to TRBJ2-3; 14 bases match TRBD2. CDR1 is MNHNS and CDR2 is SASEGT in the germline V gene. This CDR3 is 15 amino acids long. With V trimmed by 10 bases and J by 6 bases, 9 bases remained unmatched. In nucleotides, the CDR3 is TGTGCCATTGGACTAGCGGGGGGCCATGGGGATACGCAGTATTTT. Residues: CAIGLAGGHGDTQYF.

CDR3 nucleotide sequence: TGTGCCAGCAGCTTCAAGACGACAGAAGCTTTCTTT. It encodes CASSFKTTEAFF. The chain joins TRBV7-8 to TRBJ1-1, with D unclear. Germline CDR1 SGHVS, CDR2 FQNEAQ. V shed 3 bases and J shed 8 bases, with 10 bases lying between them. CDR3 length equals 12 residues.

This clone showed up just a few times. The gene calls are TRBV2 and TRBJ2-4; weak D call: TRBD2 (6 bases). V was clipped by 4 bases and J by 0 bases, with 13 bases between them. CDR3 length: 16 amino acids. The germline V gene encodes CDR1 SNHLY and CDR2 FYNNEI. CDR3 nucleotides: TGTGCCAGCAGTGTACTAGCCCCAGAAGCCAAAAACATTCAGTACTTC. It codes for CASSVLAPEAKNIQYF.

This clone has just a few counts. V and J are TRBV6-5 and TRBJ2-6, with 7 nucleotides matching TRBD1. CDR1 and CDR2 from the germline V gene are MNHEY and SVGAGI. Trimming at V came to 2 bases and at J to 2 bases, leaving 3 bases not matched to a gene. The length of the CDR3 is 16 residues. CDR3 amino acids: CASSYATGTGANVLTF. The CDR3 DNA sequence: TGTGCCAGCAGTTACGCGACAGGGACTGGGGCCAACGTCCTGACTTTC.